Listed below are T cell receptor beta chains from one sample, sequenced in a study of CD8 T cells in ankylosing spondylitis. Each CDR3 protein is one row after TCRdb ran MiXCR on the 5' RACE reads. This sample has about 240,000 distinct CDR3 sequences; roughly 8.6% occur once, and the top ten carry 6.8%. The sequencing sample was made of blood, either unsorted or a sorted T cell fraction (not recorded which). The origin of the receptors is a male donor with ankylosing spondylitis or in good health (not recorded which). Each CDR3 is given without its conserved first and last residue.

j_call v_call cdr3_aa
TRBJ2-7 TRBV27 ASSPERSSYEQY
TRBJ1-4 TRBV19 ASSSQGWTNEKLF
TRBJ1-1 TRBV5-1 ASSLGQGLNTEAF
TRBJ2-2 TRBV12-3/TRBV12-4 ASSLGATVNTGELF
TRBJ1-1 TRBV6-2/TRBV6-3 ASSYGAGWGTTEAF
TRBJ1-3 TRBV6-1 ASRTQNSGNTIY
TRBJ2-5 TRBV29-1 SVRQGQETQY
TRBJ2-2 TRBV15 ATSRDPGLITGELF
TRBJ2-1 TRBV6-2/TRBV6-3 ASSYPHRVDSGTPWGNEQF
TRBJ2-5 TRBV9 ASSVGISGSQETQY
TRBJ1-6 TRBV5-6 ASRASGPRNSPLH
TRBJ2-3 TRBV12-3/TRBV12-4 ASSYSSGRSDTQY
TRBJ2-3 TRBV12-5 ASGPGRGTSDTQY
TRBJ2-7 TRBV7-2 ASSLGALTYEQY
TRBJ1-3 TRBV12-3/TRBV12-4 ASSQESGNTIY
TRBJ2-2 TRBV12-3/TRBV12-4 ASSLIAGGPGGELF